The 15 T cell receptor beta chains listed next were all sequenced from one sample in a study of T-cell reconstitution after alpha-beta-depleted transplantation in children. Unique molecular identifiers were used in preparing the TCRbeta library. One entry per CDR3 protein results from TCRdb running MiXCR on the PCR reads. The table has almost 20,000 distinct CDR3 sequences, 13% seen once. The sequencing here drew on PBMCs, mostly from graft donor cells, taken 60 days after TCRalphabeta/CD19-depleted stem cell transplant. The receptor source for this set is a female patient between 2 and 15 years old who had a stem cell transplant for congenital amegakaryocytic thrombocytopenia, so the T cells may come from the graft donor.

At least ten counts were recorded for this clonotype. The gene calls are TRBV12-3 or TRBV12-4 and TRBJ2-5, with D possibly being TRBD1 or TRBD2 (5 bases each). V was pared by 3 bases and J by 3 bases, with 14 bases between. The CDR3 runs 15 residues. CDR3 sequence reads: CASSFYRDAKETQYF. Written as DNA, the CDR3 is TGTGCCAGCAGTTTTTACCGGGACGCAAAAGAGACCCAGTACTTC.

This clonotype was counted many times. The V call is TRBV20-1, the J call TRBJ1-1; 8 positions match TRBD1. CDR1 and CDR2 (germline): DFQATT, SNEGSKA (reference sequence). The CDR3 consists of 16 residues. V was pared by 3 bases and J by 0 bases, with 9 bases of the junction left unmatched. CDR3 in DNA: TGCAGTGCTAGCAAGGGGACAGGCCGGATGAACACTGAAGCTTTCTTT. It is translated as CSASKGTGRMNTEAFF.

This clonotype was detected many times. This chain links TRBV7-2 with TRBJ1-4, with 7 nucleotides matching TRBD1. The trim removed 6 bases at V and 8 bases at J, leaving 6 bases unmatched. This CDR3 region has 13 residues. Germline V gene data show CDR1 as SGHTA and CDR2 as FQGNSA. The CDR3 is CASRRPGQEKLFF. The CDR3 nucleotides read TGTGCCAGCAGAAGGCCGGGACAGGAAAAACTGTTTTTT.

This clonotype was seen at least ten times. The chain carries TRBV20-1 and TRBJ2-1; a possible D gene is TRBD2 (6 bases). Trimming cost V 6 bases and J 8 bases, with 11 bases left between them. Germline loops: CDR1 DFQATT, CDR2 SNEGSKA (reference sequence). The CDR3 contains 11 residues. The CDR3 sequence is CSAITSHEQFF. The CDR3 DNA is TGCAGTGCCATAACTAGCCATGAGCAGTTCTTC.

This clonotype was detected ten times or more. V gene TRBV5-1 combines with J gene TRBJ2-6, with 8 positions matching TRBD2. Unmatched junction bases numbered 13, after V lost 2 bases and J lost 0 bases. Germline CDR1 SGHRS, CDR2 YFSETQ. This CDR3 has 20 residues. This chain's CDR3 is CASSFRETLAGLSGANVLTF. The CDR3 nucleotides read TGCGCCAGCAGCTTTAGGGAAACTCTAGCGGGCCTCTCTGGGGCCAACGTCCTGACTTTC.

Many counts were recorded for this clonotype. The chain couples TRBV4-1 to TRBJ2-6; possibly TRBD2 for D (6 bases). The germline V gene encodes CDR1 MGHRA and CDR2 YSYEKL. Trimming took off 0 bases at V and 0 bases at J, with 9 bases between the two ends. The CDR3 runs to 17 residues. CDR3 in DNA: TGCGCCAGCAGCCAAGATCGGGGGTTCTCTGGGGCCAACGTCCTGACTTTC. Protein product: CASSQDRGFSGANVLTF.

The chain couples TRBV4-3 to TRBJ2-7, with TRBD1 matching over 7 bases. The CDR3 is made up of 14 amino acids. CDR1 LGHNA and CDR2 YSLEER come from the germline V gene. Losses at the gene ends were 2 bases for V and 6 bases for J; bases not matched to a gene: 7. CDR3 DNA sequence: TGCGCCAGCAGCCAATGGGACAGTCGAGGCGAGCAGTACTTC. Translated: CASSQWDSRGEQYF.

The table lists this clonotype with many counts. CDR3: CASSLERLGTGELFF. CDR3 in DNA: TGCGCCAGCAGCTTGGAGCGGCTTGGGACCGGGGAGCTGTTTTTT. The chain has TRBV5-1 and TRBJ2-2; D is possibly TRBD2 (5 bases). Germline CDR1 reads SGHRS; CDR2 reads YFSETQ. V lost 0 bases and J lost 5, with 11 bases in between. There are 15 residues in the CDR3.

This clonotype was found many times. This chain links TRBV15 with TRBJ2-7; D gene unclear. Trimming took off 0 bases at V and 6 bases at J, with 6 bases between the two ends. The CDR3 sequence is 12 residues long. Germline lookup yields CDR1 LNHNV and CDR2 YYDKDF (reference sequence). The CDR3, as DNA: TGTGCCACCAGCAGAGATCTTGGCGAGCAGTACTTC. Translating gives CATSRDLGEQYF.

In its sample, this clonotype was seen many times. This chain links TRBV12-3 or TRBV12-4 with TRBJ2-7, with 10 nucleotides matching TRBD2. The CDR3 has 14 amino acids. The junction had 9 bases not matched to a gene; V was cut back by 6 bases and J by 7 bases. The CDR3 is CASSLSGRAREQYF. The CDR3 coding sequence is TGTGCCAGCAGCCTAAGCGGGAGGGCCCGGGAGCAGTACTTC.

This clonotype has ten or more counts. In nucleotides, the CDR3 is TGTGCCAGCAGAACACTAGGCGATGAGCAGTTCTTC. This codes for CASRTLGDEQFF. The chain is built from TRBV12-3 or TRBV12-4 and TRBJ2-1, with a weak D call TRBD2 (5 bases). V lost 6 bases to trimming and J lost 8 bases, with 11 bases between them. This CDR3 is built from 12 residues.

This clonotype came up many times. The chain recombines TRBV7-8 with TRBJ2-7, with 11 bases that match TRBD1. Germline V CDR1 and CDR2: SGHVS, FQNEAQ. The ends lost 5 bases at V and 6 bases at J; junction bases unmatched: 6. This CDR3 contains 14 residues. Here the CDR3 reads CASSPWTGGSEQYF. Here the CDR3 DNA reads TGTGCCAGCAGCCCTTGGACAGGGGGCAGCGAGCAGTACTTC.

Ten or more counts support this clonotype. This chain joins TRBV20-1 and TRBJ2-7; D might be TRBD1 (6 bases). Germline CDR1 reads DFQATT; CDR2 reads SNEGSKA (reference sequence). Trimming left V 1 base short and J 3 bases short, with 7 bases between. The CDR3 contains 12 residues. The CDR3 DNA reads as TGCAGTGCTAGAGTGGACAGCTACGAGCAGTACTTC. Translated: CSARVDSYEQYF.

In its sample, this clonotype was seen many times. The chain carries TRBV29-1 and TRBJ2-7; tentative D call: TRBD2 (6 bases). The germline CDR1 and CDR2 sequences are SQVTM and ANQGSEA. This CDR3 is built from 12 residues. Trimming removed 0 bases at V and 9 bases at J, with 12 bases between. CDR3 sequence: CSVEEGGSGQYF. The CDR3 DNA reads TGCAGCGTTGAAGAGGGGGGTTCGGGGCAGTACTTC.

This clonotype was counted many times. The chain carries TRBV20-1 and TRBJ2-5, with TRBD2 matching over 9 bases. CDR1 and CDR2 from the germline V gene are DFQATT and SNEGSKA (reference sequence). Trimming took 5 bases from V and 5 from J; bases not matched to a gene: 12. The CDR3 covers 15 residues. The CDR3 reads CSADSGGRAGETQYF. The CDR3 DNA reads as TGCAGTGCTGATTCTGGCGGGAGGGCCGGGGAGACCCAGTACTTC.